The rows below give T cell receptor beta chains drawn from one sample of a study of blood T cell repertoires in COVID-19. Repertoires were generated with immunoSEQ multiplex PCR, while TCRdb's copy carries only in-frame clones and drops some. The data contain around 300,000 clones, approximately 85% of them singletons. The sequenced sample consisted of PBMCs or T cells enriched from blood (not recorded which). The source is a woman aged 25 to 39 who had recovered from COVID-19. CDR3s include the opening cysteine and the closing phenylalanine or tryptophan. D genes are given only for firm matches. Clone size is shown for a subset of rows, as once, few, many or a class of expanded clone.

v_gene	abundance	d_gene	j_gene	CDR3nt	CDR3aa
TRBV27	.	TRBD1	TRBJ1-1	TGTGCCAGCAGTTTTAGACAGGGGTACCAGTGGACTGAAGCTTTCTTT	CASSFRQGYQWTEAFF
TRBV4-1	.	.	TRBJ1-5	TGCGCCAGCAGCCAAGACCGAACAGAATTAAATCAGCCCCAGCATTTT	CASSQDRTELNQPQHF
TRBV4-1	.	.	TRBJ2-2	TGCGCCAGCAGCCAAGGTCACCACTCAACTCTAGGCACCGGGGAGCTGTTTTTT	CASSQGHHSTLGTGELFF
TRBV4-3	.	.	TRBJ1-1	TGCGCCAGCAGCCAAGATGGGGGCTTCCGGAACACTGAAGCTTTCTTT	CASSQDGGFRNTEAFF
TRBV10-3	.	.	TRBJ2-5	TGTGCCATCAGTGAGTCCTCTGAGGAGACCCAGTACTTC	CAISESSEETQYF
TRBV3-1/TRBV3-2	.	TRBD2	TRBJ2-7	TGTGCCAGCAGCCTTAGGGTTAGCGGGGGTACCTACGAGCAGTACTTC	CASSLRVSGGTYEQYF
TRBV11-3	.	.	TRBJ1-3	TGTGCCAGCAGCCCGATTGCAGGGCGTGGAAACACCATATATTTT	CASSPIAGRGNTIYF
TRBV27	.	TRBD2	TRBJ2-5	TGTGCCAGCAGTTTTGGACTAGACCTACAAGAGACCCAGTACTTC	CASSFGLDLQETQYF
TRBV28	.	TRBD1	TRBJ1-1	TGTGCCAGCAGTTTGGTCCTCGTGGACAGGGGCTTGAACACTGAAGCTTTCTTT	CASSLVLVDRGLNTEAFF
TRBV19	.	.	TRBJ1-2	TGTGCCAGTAGTAATTGGGGCGGCTACACCTTC	CASSNWGGYTF
TRBV5-1	.	TRBD2	TRBJ2-1	TGCGCCAGCAGCTTGAGGGCTAGCGGGAACAATGAGCAGTTCTTC	CASSLRASGNNEQFF
TRBV6-5	.	TRBD1	TRBJ2-7	TGTGCCAGCAGAGGGACAGGGAATTACGAGCAGTACTTC	CASRGTGNYEQYF
TRBV20-1	few	.	TRBJ1-2	TGCAGTGCTAGAGAACAGAATGGCTACACCTTC	CSAREQNGYTF
TRBV7-9	.	.	TRBJ1-2	TGTGCCAGCAGCTTAGCTGGTGGGAGTCAGAACTATGGCTACACCTTC	CASSLAGGSQNYGYTF
TRBV3-1/TRBV3-2	.	TRBD1	TRBJ1-4	TGTGCCAGCAGCCAAGATCCCAGGGGGCTCAAACTGTTTTTT	CASSQDPRGLKLFF
TRBV9	.	.	TRBJ2-7	TGTGCCAGCAGCGTAGGGGCCCCGAGCTCCTACGAGCAGTACTTC	CASSVGAPSSYEQYF
TRBV9	.	.	TRBJ1-3	TGTGCCAGCAGCGGGGGGGCTGGAAACACCATATATTTT	CASSGGAGNTIYF
TRBV7-2	.	.	TRBJ2-5	TGTGCCAGCAGCCCTCGAGGGCTAGGAGGCCCCCAAGAGACCCAGTACTTC	CASSPRGLGGPQETQYF
TRBV5-4	.	.	TRBJ1-2	TGTGCCAGCAGCTTACGGGGACAAAACTATGGCTACACCTTC	CASSLRGQNYGYTF
TRBV15	.	.	TRBJ2-1	TGTGCCACCAGCAGGGAGGGCCGGGATGAGCAGTTCTTC	CATSREGRDEQFF